The 24 T cell receptor beta chains below come from one sample, sequenced in a study of post-analysis software for immune sequencing data. Study-level points and caveats: TRBV5-6, TRBV5-1 and TRBV20-1 were among a handful of TRBV segments more frequent in patients than controls.

Their specific antigens are unknown. Libraries were made from TCR beta cDNA, and they carried unique molecular identifiers. TCRdb re-derived calls from the PCR reads in MiXCR, one entry per CDR3 protein. Of 800,000 to 950,000 distinct CDR3 sequences in the sample, approximately 53% were seen once. Source material: blood. These receptors were obtained from a girl aged 10-17 years with multiple sclerosis.

The genes are TRBV12-3 or TRBV12-4 and TRBJ1-1; D remains ambiguous. This CDR3 is built from 13 residues. V was pared by 8 bases and J by 1 base, with 11 bases between. CDR3 residues: CASCVHGNTEAFF. The CDR3 coding sequence is TGTGCCAGCTGCGTTCACGGGAACACTGAAGCTTTCTTT.

The chain employs TRBV7-9 and TRBJ2-1, with D maybe TRBD2 (5 bases). The CDR3 is made up of 15 amino acids. The germline V gene has CDR1 SEHNR and CDR2 FQNEAQ (reference sequence). The V end lost 1 base, the J end lost 4 bases, and 11 bases lay between the germline ends. In DNA, the CDR3 is TGTGCCAGCAGCTTAGTACTAGGACGTTACAATGAGCAGTTCTTC. Amino acid sequence: CASSLVLGRYNEQFF. The variable domain in full, completed from reference TRBV7-9 and TRBJ2-1, reads DTGVSQNPRHKITKRGQNVTFRCDPISEHNRLYWYRQTLGQGPEFLTYFQNEAQLEKSRLLSDRFSAERPKGSFSTLEIQRTEQGDSAMYLCASSLVLGRYNEQFFGPGTRLTVL.

This clonotype occurred a few times. CDR3: CASSLALQIREPQYF. The DNA of the CDR3 is TGTGCCAGCAGCTTAGCGCTCCAAATCAGGGAGCCCCAGTACTTC. This sequence joins TRBV7-8 and TRBJ2-5, with D tentatively TRBD1 or TRBD2 (5 bases each). V was shortened by 0 bases and J by 9 bases, with 17 bases between the two germline ends. The CDR3 sequence is 15 residues long. The V gene's germline CDR1 is SGHVS and CDR2 FQNEAQ.

In this sample, this clonotype turned up a few times. The V call is TRBV12-3 or TRBV12-4, the J call TRBJ2-1; 9 positions agree with TRBD2. CDR3 length equals 14 residues. V gave up 5 bases and J gave up 3 bases; unmatched junction bases: 2. The CDR3 region has the DNA TGTGCCAGCAGTGCTAGCGGGGTCTACAATGAGCAGTTCTTC. This encodes CASSASGVYNEQFF.

V gene TRBV3-1 combines with J gene TRBJ2-5, with 7 bases aligning to TRBD1. The trim removed 7 bases at V and 6 bases at J, leaving 8 bases unmatched. The CDR3 consists of 13 residues. Germline-derived CDR1 and CDR2 are LGHDT and YNNKEL (reference sequence). DNA of the CDR3: TGTGCCAGCAACACCGAGGGGGCCAAGACCCAGTACTTC. This encodes CASNTEGAKTQYF.

V is TRBV14 and J is TRBJ2-3, with 9 bases identical to TRBD1. Unmatched junction bases numbered 9, after V lost 5 bases and J lost 3 bases. The CDR3 loop spans 16 amino acids. The germline CDR1 and CDR2 sequences are SGHDN and FVKESK. The CDR3 nucleotides read TGTGCCAGCAGCAGAATTACAGGGGGCTGGACAGATACGCAGTATTTT. Translation gives CASSRITGGWTDTQYF. The complete variable domain, with remaining parts taken from reference TRBV14 and TRBJ2-3, reads EAGVTQFPSHSVIEKGQTVTLRCDPISGHDNLYWYRRVMGKEIKFLLHFVKESKQDESGMPNNRFLAERTGGTYSTLKVQPAELEDSGVYFCASSRITGGWTDTQYFGPGTRLTVL.

The chain carries TRBV6-6 and TRBJ1-5, with 9 bases fitting TRBD1. The CDR3 covers 16 residues. Germline values: CDR1 MNHNY, CDR2 SVGAGI (reference sequence). V lost 6 bases to trimming and J lost 5 bases; unmatched junction nucleotides: 11. The CDR3 here is CASSRSTGGADQPQHF. The CDR3 DNA is TGTGCCAGCAGCCGATCTACAGGGGGCGCAGATCAGCCCCAGCATTTT.

This sequence joins TRBV5-1 and TRBJ2-7, with TRBD1 matching over 7 bases. The length of the CDR3 is 14 residues. Losses at the gene ends were 3 bases for V and 3 bases for J; bases not matched to a gene: 6. CDR1 is SGHRS, CDR2 YFSETQ, per germline. The CDR3 nucleotides read TGCGCCAGCAGCTCTGGGACAGCTTTCTACGAGCAGTACTTC. It is translated as CASSSGTAFYEQYF.

The chain links TRBV7-7 to TRBJ2-5; 8 positions agree with TRBD1. CDR3 size: 14 residues. Germline V gene data show CDR1 as SSHAT and CDR2 as FNYEAQ (reference sequence). Unmatched junction bases numbered 10, after V lost 2 bases and J lost 11 bases. CDR3 DNA: TGTGCCAGCAGCTTACTAGACAGGGGCAATGAGCAGTACTTC. Encoded protein: CASSLLDRGNEQYF. The complete variable domain, with remaining parts taken from reference TRBV7-7 and TRBJ2-5, reads GAGVSQSPRYKVTKRGQDVTLRCDPISSHATLYWYQQALGQGPEFLTYFNYEAQPDKSGLPSDRFSAERPEGSISTLTIQRTEQRDSAMYRCASSLLDRGNEQYFGPGTRLLVL.

The gene calls are TRBV29-1 and TRBJ2-7; 9 bases map to TRBD2. There are 15 residues in the CDR3. The trim removed 1 base at V and 5 bases at J, leaving 9 bases unmatched. CDR1 SQVTM and CDR2 ANQGSEA come from the germline V gene. The CDR3 region is CSVEGLAGSFDEQYF. In nucleotides, the CDR3 is TGCAGCGTTGAAGGGCTAGCGGGGAGTTTCGACGAGCAGTACTTC.

The rearrangement links TRBV9 to TRBJ2-5; TRBD2 aligns across 10 bases. J was trimmed by 3 bases and V by 2 bases; bases with no gene match: 4. This CDR3 is built from 15 residues. The V gene's germline CDR1 is SGDLS and CDR2 YYNGEE. The CDR3 loop reads CASSVSSGGEETQYF. The CDR3 nucleotides read TGTGCCAGCAGCGTCTCTAGCGGGGGCGAAGAGACCCAGTACTTC.

This clonotype came up a few times. The chain couples TRBV5-1 to TRBJ2-5; D is perhaps TRBD1 (6 bases). Trimming shortened V by 0 bases and J by 5 bases, and 11 bases separated the two germline ends. The CDR3 length is 14 residues. The germline V gene has CDR1 SGHRS and CDR2 YFSETQ. CDR3 coding DNA: TGCGCCAGCAGCTTGGTGCCAGACAGGGAGACCCAGTACTTC. It codes for CASSLVPDRETQYF.

Only a few counts were recorded for this clonotype. The gene calls are TRBV29-1 and TRBJ1-1; D is uncertain. V lost 4 bases to trimming and J lost 0 bases, with 6 bases between them. From germline, CDR1 is SQVTM and CDR2 ANQGSEA. This CDR3 is 12 amino acids long. CDR3 sequence (DNA): TGCAGCGTTGTGAGGTTGAACACTGAAGCTTTCTTT. It specifies CSVVRLNTEAFF.

This clonotype was observed a handful of times. The chain combines TRBV6-2 or TRBV6-3 with TRBJ2-5, with TRBD2 matching over 7 bases. Germline assignment: CDR1 MNHEY and CDR2 SVGEGT. The junction had 12 bases not matched to a gene; V was cut back by 6 bases and J by 5 bases. The CDR3 has 15 amino acids. The CDR3 here is CASRTGTTIWETQYF. DNA for the CDR3: TGTGCCAGCAGAACCGGGACTACCATCTGGGAGACCCAGTACTTC.

The V call is TRBV6-5, the J call TRBJ2-5, with 7 bases fitting TRBD1. There are 15 residues in the CDR3. Trimming took 2 bases from V and 5 from J; bases not matched to a gene: 8. Germline V CDR1 and CDR2: MNHEY, SVGAGI. The DNA for the CDR3 is TGTGCCAGCAGTTACGCGGACAGGCCCCGGGAGACCCAGTACTTC. Protein sequence: CASSYADRPRETQYF.

This clonotype was seen more than once but under ten times. The V and J genes are TRBV12-3 or TRBV12-4 and TRBJ2-1; 11 bases are shared with TRBD2. CDR3 length: 14 amino acids. V shed 9 bases, J shed 1 base, and the junction held 2 bases outside the gene matches. CDR3 sequence (DNA): TGTGCCAGTAGCGGGGGGGTATCCTACAATGAGCAGTTCTTC. This codes for CASSGGVSYNEQFF.

This clonotype appeared a few times. This sequence joins TRBV5-1 and TRBJ1-2; D not certain. The CDR3 has 13 residues. Germline-derived CDR1 and CDR2 are SGHRS and YFSETQ. Trimming pared 5 bases from V and 1 base from J, leaving 9 bases between. CDR3 in amino acids: CASSSSYNYGYTF. CDR3 sequence (DNA): TGCGCCAGCAGTTCGAGTTATAACTATGGCTACACCTTC. The whole variable domain, filled in from reference TRBV5-1 and TRBJ1-2, reads KAGVTQTPRYLIKTRGQQVTLSCSPISGHRSVSWYQQTPGQGLQFLFEYFSETQRNKGNFPGRFSGRQFSNSRSEMNVSTLELGDSALYLCASSSSYNYGYTFGSGTRLTVV.

This clonotype has more than one count but fewer than ten. The chain couples TRBV29-1 to TRBJ2-1; 11 nucleotides line up with TRBD2. Trimming at V came to 4 bases and at J to 1 base, leaving 6 bases not matched to a gene. The CDR3 extends over 16 amino acids. The V gene's germline CDR1 is SQVTM and CDR2 ANQGSEA. For the CDR3, the DNA is TGCAGCGTTGTTTTACTAGCGGGAGTTTCCTACAATGAGCAGTTCTTC. Amino acid sequence: CSVVLLAGVSYNEQFF.

This chain joins TRBV20-1 and TRBJ2-1; 15 bases fit TRBD2. The junction had 8 bases not matched to a gene; V was cut back by 2 bases and J by 3 bases. Germline CDR1 and CDR2: DFQATT and SNEGSKA (reference sequence). This CDR3 has 18 amino acids. CDR3 bases: TGCAGTGCTAGAAAACCCGGGACTAGCGGGAGGAACTACAATGAGCAGTTCTTC. Its translation: CSARKPGTSGRNYNEQFF.

The genes are TRBV6-5 and TRBJ2-4; D perhaps matches TRBD2 (6 bases). The DNA end is a closer match to TRBJ2-7, so the J assignment may be wrong. The CDR3 is 15 residues long. The germline V gene has CDR1 MNHEY and CDR2 SVGAGI. The CDR3 bases are TGTGCCAGCAGTTACAGTTTCGGGGAGGCCGCCGAGCAGTACTTC. Residues: CASSYSFGEAAEQYF.

This clonotype was seen a single time. The genes are TRBV20-1 and TRBJ2-7; D may be TRBD2 (6 bases). The CDR3 has 13 residues. Germline V lookup: CDR1 DFQATT, CDR2 SNEGSKA (reference sequence). Trimming cost V 1 base and J 3 bases, with 10 bases left between them. Here the CDR3 reads CSARGGEIYEQYF. The CDR3 DNA is TGCAGTGCTAGAGGGGGGGAGATCTACGAGCAGTACTTC.

The V call is TRBV29-1, the J call TRBJ2-7; D unresolved. The V gene's germline CDR1 is SQVTM and CDR2 ANQGSEA. The CDR3 contains 13 residues. Deletions cut 3 bases from V and 3 bases from J, with 12 bases between. The CDR3 coding sequence is TGCAGCGTTGAGGGAACAGCCTTCTACGAGCAGTACTTC. This translates into CSVEGTAFYEQYF.

This clonotype was found a few times. The rearrangement joins TRBV6-6 to TRBJ1-4; D is unresolved. The V end was cut by 0 bases, the J end by 3 bases, with 5 bases between. The length of the CDR3 is 14 residues. The V gene's germline CDR1 is MNHNY and CDR2 SVGAGI (reference sequence). The CDR3 DNA reads TGTGCCAGCAGTTACTCGGGGTCTAATGAAAAACTGTTTTTT. Amino acids: CASSYSGSNEKLFF.

The J gene is TRBJ1-1, the V gene TRBV12-3 or TRBV12-4; unclear D gene. This CDR3 has 15 residues. Trimming left V 5 bases short and J 2 bases short, with 15 bases between. The DNA of the CDR3 is TGTGCCAGCAGTCCTAATCGACCCCAAAACACTGAAGCTTTCTTT. Translating it yields CASSPNRPQNTEAFF.